Below are 4 T cell receptor beta chains sequenced from a single sample in a study of OX40 agonist ivuxolimab in advanced cancers. Receptor amplification or capture employed the immunoSEQ multiplex PCR assay. TCRdb holds this immuneACCESS table with in-frame rearrangements only. Some clones are missing; in checked studies, unresolved V genes explain under half, and the rest has no known cause. Across this sample there are under 100,000 clones, with around 85% seen only once. Approximately 4.6% of the sample rests with the top ten. The input for sequencing was CD4+ or CD8+ T cells sorted from blood, taken in a trial of the OX40 agonist ivuxolimab. The receptor source for this set is an adult with an advanced solid tumor such as melanoma, head and neck, liver or kidney cancer.

The chain couples TRBV11-2 to TRBJ1-1, with a weak D call TRBD1 (6 bases). V shed 6 bases and J shed 1 base, with 9 bases lying between them. The germline V gene encodes CDR1 SGHAT and CDR2 FQNNGV. CDR3 length equals 13 residues. The CDR3 is CASSSGENTEAFF. The CDR3 region has the DNA TGTGCCAGCAGTTCAGGGGAGAACACTGAAGCTTTCTTT.

This chain connects TRBV4-1 to TRBJ1-3, with TRBD1 as a possible D gene (5 bases). Germline loops: CDR1 MGHRA, CDR2 YSYEKL. The length of the CDR3 is 16 residues. The V end was cut by 1 base, the J end by 0 bases, with 10 bases between. CDR3 in amino acids: CASSQGAGSSGNTIYF. In DNA, the CDR3 is TGCGCCAGCAGCCAAGGCGCAGGGAGCTCTGGAAACACCATATATTTT.

The chain employs TRBV10-3 and TRBJ1-5; a weak D match, TRBD1 (6 bases). Trimming took off 4 bases at V and 4 bases at J, with 14 bases between the two ends. CDR3 size: 15 residues. The germline CDR1 and CDR2 sequences are ENHRY and SYGVKD. CDR3 protein: CAISGPGDQNQPQHF. DNA for the CDR3: TGTGCCATCAGTGGGCCAGGGGACCAAAATCAGCCCCAGCATTTT.

The V and J genes are TRBV6-1 and TRBJ2-1; D gene ambiguous. V gave up 6 bases and J gave up 8 bases, with 11 bases separating them. Per germline, CDR1 MNHNS and CDR2 SASEGT. CDR3 length: 12 residues. The CDR3 DNA is TGTGCCAGCAGAGCTTTGGCCGATGAGCAGTTCTTC. The encoded protein is CASRALADEQFF.